This T cell receptor (beta chain) was identified in a study of shared clonotypes between healthy human individuals. Study-wide findings and caveats: The study's rarefaction showed incomplete sorted-subset sequencing despite large depth. Against clonotypes common to all four donors, non-shared ones had lower generation probabilities.

Worth noting for this clone: What it binds is not known.

Trimming stripped 3 bases from V and 5 bases from J, with 20 bases between. The germline CDR1 and CDR2 sequences are SGHAT and FQDESV (reference sequence). The CDR3 has 16 amino acids. The naive CD8 fraction comprised CD45RO-negative cells positively selected for CCR7 and excluded terminally differentiated effector memory CD45RA+ cells. Deep-level settings were used for running the assay. As processed by the authors: Owing to the provision of junction-only sequences devoid of quality scores by immunoSEQ, filtering differed. The table came from immunoSEQ multiplex PCR; TCRdb's copy has only in-frame clones and leaves some out. V, J and clone size were drawn from that table, and D and trimming were deduced from the DNA. The sample has about 2.1 million clones, just over 90% seen once.

The chain combines TRBV11-1 with TRBJ2-7, with no clear D. Sequenced input: naive CD8+ T cells from PBMCs. The receptor's source is a man aged 18 to 30 in good health. Some clones in this sample may be carry-over from other donors' samples. CDR3 sequence: CASSFNFGRTADEQYF. The CDR3 bases are TGTGCCAGCAGCTTTAATTTCGGCAGGACGGCTGACGAGCAGTACTTC.